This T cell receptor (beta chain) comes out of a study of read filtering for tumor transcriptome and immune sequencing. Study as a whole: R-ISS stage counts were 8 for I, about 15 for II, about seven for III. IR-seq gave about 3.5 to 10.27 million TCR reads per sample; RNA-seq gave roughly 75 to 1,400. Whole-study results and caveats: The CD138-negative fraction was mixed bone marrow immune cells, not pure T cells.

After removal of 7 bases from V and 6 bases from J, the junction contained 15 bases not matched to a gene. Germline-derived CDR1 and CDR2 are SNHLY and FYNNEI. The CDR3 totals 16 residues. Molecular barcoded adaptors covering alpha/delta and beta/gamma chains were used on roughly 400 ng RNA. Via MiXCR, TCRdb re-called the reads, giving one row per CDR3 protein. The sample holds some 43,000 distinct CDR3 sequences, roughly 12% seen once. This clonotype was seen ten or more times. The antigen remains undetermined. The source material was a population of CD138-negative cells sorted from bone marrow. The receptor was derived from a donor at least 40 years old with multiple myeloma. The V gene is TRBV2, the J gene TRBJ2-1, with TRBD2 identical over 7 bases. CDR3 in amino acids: CASTRRMGEGFNEQFF. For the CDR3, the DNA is TGTGCCAGCACACGTCGGATGGGGGAGGGCTTCAATGAGCAGTTCTTC.